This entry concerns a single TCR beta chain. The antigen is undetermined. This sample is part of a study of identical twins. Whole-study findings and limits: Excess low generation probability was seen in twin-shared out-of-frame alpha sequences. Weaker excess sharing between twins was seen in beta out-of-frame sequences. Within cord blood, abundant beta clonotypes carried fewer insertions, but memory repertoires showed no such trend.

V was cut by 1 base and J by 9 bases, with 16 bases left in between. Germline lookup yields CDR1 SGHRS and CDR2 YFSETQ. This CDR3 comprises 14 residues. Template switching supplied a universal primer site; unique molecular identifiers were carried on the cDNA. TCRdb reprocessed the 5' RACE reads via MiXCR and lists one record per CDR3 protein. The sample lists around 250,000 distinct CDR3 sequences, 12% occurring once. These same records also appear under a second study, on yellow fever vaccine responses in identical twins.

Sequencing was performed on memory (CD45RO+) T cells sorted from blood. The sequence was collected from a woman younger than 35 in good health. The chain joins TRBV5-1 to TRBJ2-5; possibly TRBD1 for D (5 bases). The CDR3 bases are TGCGCCAGCAGCTTGCTGGTCTCCTTGGGGCCCCAGTACTTC. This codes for CASSLLVSLGPQYF.